The 2 T cell receptor beta chains presented below share a single source sample, sequenced in a study of identical twins. TCRdb itself ran the 5' RACE reads through MiXCR, one entry per CDR3 protein. The repertoire consists of 1.5 million to 2 million distinct CDR3 sequences, with under 35% occurring once and the leading ten covering over 0.25%. Sequenced material: cord blood. These receptors originate from a newborn girl in good health.

This clonotype occurred a few times. The chain links TRBV11-3 to TRBJ2-1; 8 bases line up with TRBD2. The CDR3 sequence is 16 residues long. V was clipped by 3 bases and J by 0 bases; unmatched bases: 4. The germline V gene encodes CDR1 SGHNT and CDR2 YENEEA. CDR3 nucleotides: TGTGCCAGCAGCTTTAGCGGGACTCTCTCCTACAATGAGCAGTTCTTC. Its translation: CASSFSGTLSYNEQFF.

The chain uses TRBV10-3 and TRBJ2-5; D is uncertain. CDR1 ENHRY and CDR2 SYGVKD come from the germline V gene. V was clipped by 6 bases and J by 5 bases, with 7 bases between them. The CDR3 sequence is 11 residues long. CDR3 protein: CAIRSGETQYF. The CDR3 nucleotides read TGTGCCATCAGAAGTGGGGAGACCCAGTACTTC.